These T cell receptor beta chains were read from a single sample in a study of blood T cell repertoires in COVID-19. The protocol was immunoSEQ multiplex PCR, while the TCRdb copy is restricted to in-frame clones and leaves out a portion. The sample records about 120,000 clones, over 70% being singletons. Sequencing input: peripheral blood. The source is a man aged 50 to 59 with acute or convalescent COVID-19. The CDR3 runs from the conserved cysteine through the conserved F or W. D genes are given only for firm matches. Not every row has a clone size; where given, it reads once, few, many or a size class.

d_gene	v_gene	j_gene	abundance	CDR3aa	CDR3nt
.	TRBV30	TRBJ1-3	.	CAGREISGNTIYF	TGTGCCGGCCGGGAAATCTCTGGAAACACCATATATTTT
TRBD1	TRBV10-3	TRBJ1-1	.	CATGTGEAFF	TGTGCCACCGGGACAGGTGAAGCTTTCTTT
TRBD1	TRBV9	TRBJ1-5	.	CASSGTGGNQPQHF	TGTGCCAGCAGCGGGACAGGGGGTAATCAGCCCCAGCATTTT
.	TRBV15	TRBJ1-3	few	CATSRRDSGNTIYF	TGTGCCACCAGCAGGCGCGACTCTGGAAACACCATATATTTT
.	TRBV19	TRBJ2-6	.	CASSIGGKGANVLTF	TGTGCCAGTAGTATAGGAGGGAAAGGGGCCAACGTCCTGACTTTC
.	TRBV9	TRBJ2-1	few	CASSASLGGGGNEQFF	TGTGCCAGCAGCGCTTCCCTCGGGGGAGGGGGGAATGAGCAGTTCTTC
.	TRBV12-3/TRBV12-4	TRBJ2-7	once	CASSLSGWEQYF	TGTGCCAGCAGTTTGTCAGGGTGGGAGCAGTACTTC
.	TRBV9	TRBJ2-3	once	CASSVAGVGVPSGSTDTQYF	TGTGCCAGCAGCGTAGCTGGAGTTGGGGTGCCCAGCGGAAGCACAGATACGCAGTATTTT
.	TRBV5-3	TRBJ1-5	once	CALTGGGAYNQPQHF	TGTGCCCTCACGGGCGGGGGCGCTTACAATCAGCCCCAGCATTTT
TRBD1	TRBV7-2	TRBJ1-1	.	CASSLGQIFEAFF	TGTGCCAGCAGCTTGGGACAGATTTTTGAAGCTTTCTTT
.	TRBV27	TRBJ1-6	few	CASSFPGENSPLHF	TGTGCCAGCAGTTTTCCAGGGGAAAATTCACCCCTCCACTTT
TRBD1	TRBV5-1	TRBJ1-6	.	CASSLGQGQNSPLHF	TGCGCCAGCAGCTTGGGACAGGGACAGAATTCACCCCTCCACTTT
TRBD1	TRBV4-1	TRBJ1-2	.	CASSQDQGGQPKPYGYTF	TGCGCCAGCAGCCAAGATCAGGGGGGACAGCCAAAACCCTATGGCTACACCTTC
.	TRBV27	TRBJ2-3	.	CATSLAGGGFSTDTQYF	TGTGCCACTTCCTTGGCCGGCGGGGGCTTCTCGACAGATACGCAGTATTTT